Each of the 13 T cell receptor beta chains below was sequenced from the same sample in a study of blood T cell repertoires in COVID-19. Clones were sequenced by immunoSEQ multiplex PCR, and TCRdb holds only the in-frame ones, with some missing. The sample carries a few hundred thousand clones, under 90% recorded once. The sample taken for sequencing was peripheral blood. The receptors stem from a woman aged 18-29 years with acute or convalescent COVID-19.

This rearrangement joins TRBV5-1 to TRBJ2-2; 8 bases fit TRBD2. Germline lookup yields CDR1 SGHRS and CDR2 YFSETQ. V shed 3 bases, J shed 7 bases, and the junction held 5 bases outside the gene matches. This CDR3 is 14 amino acids long. The CDR3 reads CASSWREDGGELFF. Here the CDR3 DNA reads TGCGCCAGCAGCTGGCGGGAGGATGGCGGGGAGCTGTTTTTT.

Here the CDR3 reads CASSLSQSDGYTF. The CDR3 nucleotides are TGCGCCAGCAGCTTGAGTCAGAGCGATGGCTACACCTTC. This chain links TRBV5-1 with TRBJ1-2; no firm D call. CDR3 length: 13 amino acids. Trimming shortened V by 1 base and J by 6 bases, and 10 bases separated the two germline ends. Germline values: CDR1 SGHRS, CDR2 YFSETQ. The complete variable domain, with remaining parts taken from reference TRBV5-1 and TRBJ1-2, reads KAGVTQTPRYLIKTRGQQVTLSCSPISGHRSVSWYQQTPGQGLQFLFEYFSETQRNKGNFPGRFSGRQFSNSRSEMNVSTLELGDSALYLCASSLSQSDGYTFGSGTRLTVV.

The chain couples TRBV6-1 to TRBJ1-3, with a weak D call TRBD1 (5 bases). Germline V gives CDR1 MNHNS, CDR2 SASEGT. This CDR3 comprises 17 residues. V was clipped by 2 bases and J by 4 bases, with 18 bases between them. CDR3: CASSEFPLAGPGNTIYF. DNA of the CDR3: TGTGCCAGCAGTGAATTCCCCTTGGCGGGGCCCGGAAACACCATATATTTT.

Only one count was recorded for this clone. V gene TRBV1 combines with J gene TRBJ2-1; the table's TRBD2 call for D was not verified on the DNA. TRBV1 is described as a pseudogene. CDR3 length: 20 amino acids. The CDR3 DNA reads TGCACCAGCAGCCAAGCCACCTCAATCCCGGGACTAGCGGGAGTAAAGGAGCAGTTCTTC. This codes for CTSSQATSIPGLAGVKEQFF.

The chain links TRBV9 to TRBJ1-2; 9 bases are a match to TRBD1. V dropped 4 bases and J dropped 3; count of bases not matched to a gene: 7. Germline V gene data show CDR1 as SGDLS and CDR2 as YYNGEE. The CDR3 is 15 residues long. The CDR3 region is CASSIGTGKDYGYTF. The CDR3 region has the DNA TGTGCCAGCAGCATTGGGACAGGGAAGGACTATGGCTACACCTTC.

This clone was seen more than once but under ten times. The chain uses TRBV2 and TRBJ2-7; D is perhaps TRBD2 (6 bases). The germline V gene has CDR1 SNHLY and CDR2 FYNNEI. V was cut by 0 bases and J by 3 bases, with 21 bases left in between. The CDR3 sequence is 18 residues long. CDR3 DNA: TGTGCCAGCAGTGAAGCACTTTGGAGGGCGGAGCGAGGCTACGAGCAGTACTTC. It encodes CASSEALWRAERGYEQYF.

This chain uses TRBV19 with TRBJ2-5, with TRBD2 matching over 9 bases. The CDR3 is made up of 15 amino acids. V trimming: 3 bases; J trimming: 5 bases; junction bases outside the gene matches: 7. The germline CDR1 and CDR2 sequences are LNHDA and SQIVND (reference sequence). Written as DNA, the CDR3 is TGTGCCAGTAGTATCAGCATAGCGGGAGAGGAGACCCAGTACTTC. Its translation is CASSISIAGEETQYF. The full variable domain, completed using reference TRBV19 and TRBJ2-5, is DGGITQSPKYLFRKEGQNVTLSCEQNLNHDAMYWYRQDPGQGLRLIYYSQIVNDFQKGDIAEGYSVSREKKESFPLTVTSAQKNPTAFYLCASSISIAGEETQYFGPGTRLLVL.

The table lists this clone with a few counts. This chain links TRBV15 with TRBJ1-2; possibly TRBD1 for D (6 bases). CDR3 size: 15 residues. Germline CDR1 LNHNV, CDR2 YYDKDF (reference sequence). V was trimmed by 0 bases and J by 6 bases, leaving 14 bases between them. CDR3 bases: TGTGCCACCAGCAGAGATCGAGTCAGGGGCCATGGCTACACCTTC. Translated, it gives CATSRDRVRGHGYTF.

The V call is TRBV9, the J call TRBJ1-4; 9 bases match TRBD1. The CDR3 runs 16 residues. Germline CDR1 and CDR2: SGDLS and YYNGEE. The V gene end was trimmed by 7 bases and the J gene end by 8 bases; junction bases not matched to a gene: 15. CDR3: CASSSNEGQGWEKLFF. CDR3 sequence (DNA): TGTGCCAGCTCCAGTAATGAGGGACAGGGTTGGGAAAAACTGTTTTTT. The full variable domain, rest sourced from reference TRBV9 and TRBJ1-4, is DSGVTQTPKHLITATGQRVTLRCSPRSGDLSVYWYQQSLDQGLQFLIQYYNGEERAKGNILERFSAQQFPDLHSELNLSSLELGDSALYFCASSSNEGQGWEKLFFGSGTQLSVL.

V usage is TRBV5-6 and J usage is TRBJ1-4; D call uncertain. The CDR3 length is 14 residues. V was pared by 1 base and J by 7 bases, with 11 bases between. Germline V gene data show CDR1 as SGHDT and CDR2 as YYEEEE. CDR3 coding DNA: TGTGCCAGCAGCTTGTGGGAGGCAGGTGAAAAACTGTTTTTT. It codes for CASSLWEAGEKLFF.

The V and J genes are TRBV5-1 and TRBJ2-1; 10 bases match TRBD2. CDR1 SGHRS and CDR2 YFSETQ come from the germline V gene. The CDR3 has 18 residues. V lost 3 bases, J lost 8 bases, and 17 bases stayed unmatched. The CDR3 nucleotides read TGCGCCAGCAGCTCACCCCTAGAAGCTAGCGGGAGTATGGATGAGCAGTTCTTC. It yields the protein CASSSPLEASGSMDEQFF.

Here the CDR3 reads CASSQVGRLLMNTEAFF. The CDR3 nucleotides read TGTGCCAGCAGCCAAGTGGGTCGACTTCTCATGAACACTGAAGCTTTCTTT. This chain joins TRBV14 and TRBJ1-1; D remains unclear. V was shortened by 1 base and J by 0 bases, with 15 bases between the two germline ends. Germline V gene lookup returns CDR1 SGHDN and CDR2 FVKESK. The CDR3 is made up of 17 amino acids. The variable domain in full, completed from reference TRBV14 and TRBJ1-1, reads EAGVTQFPSHSVIEKGQTVTLRCDPISGHDNLYWYRRVMGKEIKFLLHFVKESKQDESGMPNNRFLAERTGGTYSTLKVQPAELEDSGVYFCASSQVGRLLMNTEAFFGQGTRLTVV.

The rearrangement uses TRBV19 and TRBJ1-4; TRBD1 aligns across 7 bases. CDR1 is LNHDA and CDR2 is SQIVND in the germline V gene (reference sequence). This CDR3 region has 14 residues. V shed 6 bases and J 4 bases; nucleotides not matched to a gene: 5. The CDR3, as DNA: TGTGCCAGTAGGGAAGGGGGCAGTAATGAAAAACTGTTTTTT. It codes for CASREGGSNEKLFF.